Listed below are T cell receptor beta chains from one sample, sequenced in a study of CD4 T cells in relation to SARS-CoV-2 and coronaviruses. Some clones are missing from TCRdb's copy, which holds only in-frame ones; the method was immunoSEQ multiplex PCR. The sample contains tens of thousands of clones, roughly 90% of which appear only once. The sequenced material came from memory CD4+ T cells from PBMCs. The receptors derive from an adult with COVID-19. Each CDR3 is given with its conserved first and last residue. The D gene is left open where the match is weak. Part of the rows lack a size; the others show once, few, many or a class for expanded clones.

abundance	d_gene	v_gene	j_gene	CDR3aa
.	TRBD1	TRBV27	TRBJ2-1	CASSMSDRGAYNEQFF
once	TRBD1	TRBV24-1	TRBJ2-7	CATSDPTGQAAYEQYF
once	TRBD1	TRBV28	TRBJ1-5	CASSRRTGDRQPQHF
.	TRBD1	TRBV27	TRBJ1-1	CASSLRQGGRNTEAFF
.	TRBD2	TRBV13	TRBJ2-1	CASSFIAGGPSYNEQFF
.	.	TRBV2	TRBJ1-5	CASTIGNQPQHF
.	TRBD1	TRBV5-6	TRBJ2-3	CASSLDRGRTDTQYF
.	.	TRBV28	TRBJ1-3	CASRGSGRGNTIYF
.	TRBD2	TRBV4-1	TRBJ2-1	CASSQELAGGSHNEQFF
.	TRBD1	TRBV7-2	TRBJ1-2	CASSQGAIRSNYGYTF
.	TRBD2	TRBV4-2	TRBJ2-3	CASSPRLAGSTDTQYF
.	TRBD2	TRBV7-9	TRBJ2-3	CASSLTSGRDTQYF
few	.	TRBV7-8	TRBJ1-2	CASSLGDDGYGYTF
.	.	TRBV11-3	TRBJ1-1	CASSPRTANTEAFF
.	.	TRBV5-1	TRBJ1-1	CASSLDGQEAFF
once	.	TRBV11-2	TRBJ1-6	CASSLGGMGNSPLHF
.	.	TRBV5-1	TRBJ2-1	CASSLGLLDSYNEQFF
.	.	TRBV3-1/TRBV3-2	TRBJ1-6	CASSQGGNSPLHF
.	.	TRBV10-3	TRBJ2-1	CAITRVARVGEQFF
.	TRBD1	TRBV9	TRBJ1-3	CASSARDSLSGGGNTIYF
few	.	TRBV7-3	TRBJ2-2	CASKGLQGPGELFF
.	TRBD1	TRBV6-5	TRBJ1-1	CASSKTGTGIEAFF
.	TRBD1	TRBV6-5	TRBJ1-6	CASRTGVHSPLHF
.	TRBD1	TRBV6-5	TRBJ1-2	CASSKRTGALGYTF
.	.	TRBV5-1	TRBJ1-3	CASSLASSSGNTIYF
few	.	TRBV9	TRBJ1-6	CASSVTMDGNSPLHF
few	.	TRBV11-3	TRBJ2-7	CASSRDTYEQYF
.	.	TRBV7-8	TRBJ1-6	CASSLALGNSPLHF
.	TRBD1	TRBV6-5	TRBJ1-6	CASSSDRGLSPLHF
.	.	TRBV10-3	TRBJ2-6	CAISEGVTGANVLTF
.	TRBD2	TRBV7-8	TRBJ2-7	CASSRNSGTSRPEEQYF
.	.	TRBV11-2	TRBJ1-5	CASSLDGRDQPQHF
few	.	TRBV2	TRBJ2-7	CASSDYGVGFGEQYF
.	.	TRBV5-4	TRBJ2-1	CASSSPPVSYNEQFF
few	TRBD1	TRBV2	TRBJ1-1	CASKTGKDNVNTEAFF
once	.	TRBV28	TRBJ2-7	CASRRTAYEQYF
.	.	TRBV5-6	TRBJ2-7	CASSSKAVSGALSYEQYF
few	.	TRBV4-2	TRBJ1-5	CASSQVGSNQPQHF
.	.	TRBV7-9	TRBJ1-2	CASSSHLGQGSGYTF
.	.	TRBV18	TRBJ1-4	CASSPGRINEKLFF
once	TRBD1	TRBV19	TRBJ1-2	CASSGQGYYGYTF
.	.	TRBV11-2	TRBJ1-2	CASSLDPGAGSSYTF
.	.	TRBV11-2	TRBJ2-5	CASSSQETGPRYF
.	TRBD1	TRBV2	TRBJ1-1	CASRGTANTEAFF
.	.	TRBV18	TRBJ2-7	CASSPKDGTYEQYF
.	.	TRBV5-1	TRBJ2-7	CASSPGTRKQYF
.	.	TRBV2	TRBJ2-5	CASSETGSRQETQYF
.	TRBD1	TRBV6-5	TRBJ2-7	CASRKPGQASHEQYF
.	TRBD2	TRBV6-1	TRBJ2-3	CASSEIAGVSTDTQYF
.	TRBD1	TRBV5-1	TRBJ1-4	CASTQGQATNEKLFF
.	TRBD2	TRBV4-3	TRBJ2-1	CASSQDGGLAGGRNEQFF
.	.	TRBV5-1	TRBJ1-4	CASSLAGEGEKLFF
.	.	TRBV2	TRBJ2-5	CASSPLGQETQYF
.	.	TRBV11-3	TRBJ1-3	CASSPTTGNSGNTIYF
.	TRBD2	TRBV4-2	TRBJ2-3	CASSQVGRGERTSTDTQYF
few	TRBD1	TRBV5-5	TRBJ2-3	CASQDGDRGVTDTQYF
.	.	TRBV12-3/TRBV12-4	TRBJ2-1	CASSRGYNEQFF
.	.	TRBV27	TRBJ2-5	CASSYSAAQETQYF